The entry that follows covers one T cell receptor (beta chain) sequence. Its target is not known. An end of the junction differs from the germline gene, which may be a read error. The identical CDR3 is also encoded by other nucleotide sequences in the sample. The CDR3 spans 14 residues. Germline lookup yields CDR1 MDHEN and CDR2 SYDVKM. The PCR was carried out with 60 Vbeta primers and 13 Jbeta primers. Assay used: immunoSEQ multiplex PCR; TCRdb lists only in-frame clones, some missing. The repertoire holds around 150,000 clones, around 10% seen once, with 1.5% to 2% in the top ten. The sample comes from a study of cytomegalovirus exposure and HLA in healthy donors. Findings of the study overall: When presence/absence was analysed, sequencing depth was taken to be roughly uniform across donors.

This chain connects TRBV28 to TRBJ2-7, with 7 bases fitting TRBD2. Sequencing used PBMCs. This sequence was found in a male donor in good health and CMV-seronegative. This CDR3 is CASTPAGEVYEQYF. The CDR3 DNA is TGCGCCAGCACCCCTGCGGGGGAGGTCTACGAGCAGTACTTC.